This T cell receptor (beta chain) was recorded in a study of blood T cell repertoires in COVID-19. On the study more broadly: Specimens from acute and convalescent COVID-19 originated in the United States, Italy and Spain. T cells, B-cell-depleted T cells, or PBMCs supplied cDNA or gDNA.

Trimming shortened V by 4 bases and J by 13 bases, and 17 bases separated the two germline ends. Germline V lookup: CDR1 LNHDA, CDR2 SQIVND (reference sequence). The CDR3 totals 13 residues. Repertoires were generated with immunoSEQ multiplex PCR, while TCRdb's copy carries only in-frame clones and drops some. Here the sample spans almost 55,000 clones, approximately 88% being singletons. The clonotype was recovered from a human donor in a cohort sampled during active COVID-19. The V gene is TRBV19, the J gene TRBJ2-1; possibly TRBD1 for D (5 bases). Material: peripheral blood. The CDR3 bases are TGTGCCAGTAGTACTGGCCAGTCGACAGCCCAGTTCTTC. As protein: CASSTGQSTAQFF.